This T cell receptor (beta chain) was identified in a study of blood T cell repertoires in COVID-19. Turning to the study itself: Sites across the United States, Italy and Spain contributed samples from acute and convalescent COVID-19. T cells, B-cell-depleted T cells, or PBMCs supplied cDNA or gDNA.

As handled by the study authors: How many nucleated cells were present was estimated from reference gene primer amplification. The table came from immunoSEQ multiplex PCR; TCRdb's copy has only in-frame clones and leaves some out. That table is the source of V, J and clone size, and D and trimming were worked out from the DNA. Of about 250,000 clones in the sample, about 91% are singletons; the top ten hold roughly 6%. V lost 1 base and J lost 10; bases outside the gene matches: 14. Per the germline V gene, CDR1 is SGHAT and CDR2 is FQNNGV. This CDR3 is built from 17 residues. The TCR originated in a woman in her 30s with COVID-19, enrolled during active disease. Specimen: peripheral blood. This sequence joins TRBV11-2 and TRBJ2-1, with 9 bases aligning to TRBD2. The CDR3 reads CASSLAGSGQAGGEQFF. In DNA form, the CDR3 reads TGTGCCAGCAGCTTAGCGGGGTCTGGACAGGCGGGAGGGGAGCAGTTCTTC.